Listed here are 8 T cell receptor beta chains from one sample, sequenced in a study of T cell clonality in common variable immunodeficiency. Assay used: immunoSEQ multiplex PCR; TCRdb lists only in-frame clones, some missing. Observed in the sample are fewer than 50,000 clones, none of them singletons. Sequences were obtained from peripheral blood mononuclear cells. The origin of the receptors is a person aged 18-70 years in good health.

This clone showed up many times. The sequence runs out 3 residues before the end of the CDR3; the remainder is reconstructed from the germline J gene. This chain uses TRBV20-1 with TRBJ1-5, with D possibly being TRBD1 (5 bases). From germline, CDR1 is DFQATT and CDR2 SNEGSKA (reference sequence). V lost 0 bases, J lost 2 bases, and 20 bases lay in between. The length of the CDR3 is 18 residues. CDR3 residues: CSARDSRLGIGGNQPQHF. CDR3 DNA, as far as it was read: TGCAGTGCTAGAGATTCCCGACTTGGAATAGGGGGCAATCAGCCC.

To note about this clone: The read halts 3 residues ahead of the CDR3 end, with the missing end drawn from the germline J gene. The V gene is TRBV19, the J gene TRBJ2-3; 9 nucleotides line up with TRBD2. Germline CDR1 is LNHDA and CDR2 is SQIVND (reference sequence). V shed 6 bases and J 3 bases; nucleotides not matched to a gene: 7. This CDR3 has 15 amino acids. The CDR3 bases that were read are TGTGCCAGTAGACCCGCGGGAGGGGGAACAGATACG. It yields the protein CASRPAGGGTDT. The full CDR3 protein is CASRPAGGGTDTQYF.

Remarks on this clone: The CDR3 end falls 3 residues outside the read, so it is completed with the germline J gene. This chain connects TRBV7-2 to TRBJ2-4; 9 bases are a match to TRBD1. This CDR3 is built from 15 residues. Per germline, CDR1 SGHTA and CDR2 FQGNSA. The sequenced part of the CDR3 DNA is TGTGCCAGCAGCACCAGGACAGGGGATCACTATGGT. Protein product: CASSTRTGDHYG. The full CDR3 is CASSTRTGDHYGQYF. Full variable domain (missing parts from reference TRBV7-2 and TRBJ2-4): GAGVSQSPSNKVTEKGKDVELRCDPISGHTALYWYRQSLGQGLEFLIYFQGNSAPDKSGLPSDRFSAERTGGSVSTLTIQRTQQEDSAVYLCASSTRTGDHYGQYFGAGTRLSVL.

Many counts were recorded for this clone. Read sequence stops 3 residues before the CDR3 end, and the germline J gene provides the missing end. This chain links TRBV7-9 with TRBJ1-1; D gene unclear. This CDR3 is 12 amino acids long. Germline V lookup: CDR1 SEHNR, CDR2 FQNEAQ (reference sequence). The V end lost 1 base, the J end lost 3 bases, and 3 bases lay between the germline ends. The CDR3 sequence: CASSLEDTEAFF. The CDR3 bases that were read are TGTGCCAGCAGCTTAGAGGACACTGAA.

The sample holds many counts of this clone. CDR3 residues: CASSPQSGSIYEQYF. The CDR3 DNA, read in part, is TGCGCCAGCAGCCCCCAGAGCGGGAGTATATACGAG. The chain links TRBV5-1 to TRBJ2-7; TRBD2 matches 8 bases. The sequence runs out 3 residues before the end of the CDR3; the remainder is reconstructed from the germline J gene. From germline, CDR1 is SGHRS and CDR2 YFSETQ. The ends lost 4 bases at V and 4 bases at J; junction bases unmatched: 10. The CDR3 runs to 15 residues.

This clone has at least ten counts. The read halts 3 residues ahead of the CDR3 end, with the missing end drawn from the germline J gene. The rearrangement joins TRBV19 to TRBJ2-1; perhaps TRBD1 as D (5 bases). This CDR3 has 13 amino acids. Germline V gene data show CDR1 as LNHDA and CDR2 as SQIVND (reference sequence). V lost 3 bases, J lost 7 bases, and 10 bases lay in between. Here the CDR3 reads CASSIGRVNEQFF. The covered CDR3 bases are TGTGCCAGTAGTATCGGCAGGGTTAATGAG.

This clone appeared a few times. From the germline J gene comes the end of the CDR3, since the read stops 3 residues before it. This chain uses TRBV7-6 with TRBJ2-3; possibly TRBD2 for D (5 bases). The germline V gene has CDR1 SGHVS and CDR2 FNYEAQ. The CDR3 is 15 residues long. CDR3 region: CASSLRGGTAETQYF. CDR3 DNA, as far as it was read: TGTGCCAGCAGCCTCCGTGGAGGCACGGCGGAGACG. Variable domain in full (rest from reference TRBV7-6 and TRBJ2-3): GAGVSQSPRYKVTKRGQDVALRCDPISGHVSLYWYRQALGQGPEFLTYFNYEAQQDKSGLPNDRFSAERPEGSISTLTIQRTEQRDSAMYRCASSLRGGTAETQYFGPGTRLTVL.

There are many counts of this clone. The DNA ends 3 residues before the CDR3 does, and the rest of the CDR3 is filled in from the germline J gene. The chain couples TRBV9 to TRBJ2-1, with 9 bases matching TRBD2. Germline V gene data show CDR1 as SGDLS and CDR2 as YYNGEE. Trimming took 2 bases from V and 8 from J; bases not matched to a gene: 5. The CDR3 contains 14 residues. The CDR3 here is CASSVGTSMDEQFF. CDR3 bases read: TGTGCCAGCAGCGTGGGGACTAGCATGGATGAG.